These 17 T cell receptor beta chains originate from one sample sequenced in a study of CXCR3-negative and CXCR3-positive naive CD8 T cells. The method, 5' RACE with UMI labels, was used to prepare the TRB cDNA libraries. TCRdb reprocessed the 5' RACE reads; each CDR3 protein has one entry and no DNA is given. This table holds approximately 56,000 distinct CDR3 sequences. The sample comprised memory CD8+ T cells from blood. The source of these receptors is a human donor in good health. Some clones in this sample may be carry-over from other donors' samples.

Here the CDR3 reads CASSLMGTGYSTNEKLFF. The rearrangement joins TRBV11-2 to TRBJ1-4; TCRdb proposes TRBD1, but this gene call is untestable without DNA. The CDR3 runs 18 residues. Per the germline V gene, CDR1 is SGHAT and CDR2 is FQNNGV.

The chain has TRBV29-1 and TRBJ1-1. Germline CDR1 reads SQVTM; CDR2 reads ANQGSEA. The CDR3 has 12 residues. CDR3 sequence reads: CSDAGGYTEAFF.

The chain links TRBV20-1 to TRBJ2-7; the D call of TRBD1 rests on TCRdb alone, since no DNA is present to check it. Germline lookup yields CDR1 DFQATT and CDR2 SNEGSKA (reference sequence). The CDR3 length is 14 residues. This CDR3 is CSAPRRGQGYEQYF.

The chain is built from TRBV29-1 and TRBJ1-2. This CDR3 has 12 residues. From germline, CDR1 is SQVTM and CDR2 ANQGSEA. CDR3 amino acids: CSVEGRNYGYTF.

The CDR3 loop is CASSQDRGRETQYF. This sequence joins TRBV3-1 and TRBJ2-5; the D gene TCRdb calls, TRBD1, cannot be checked with no DNA. This CDR3 comprises 14 residues. Germline V lookup: CDR1 LGHDT, CDR2 YNNKEL (reference sequence).

J is TRBJ2-4 and V is TRBV24-1; TCRdb gives TRBD1 as the D gene, but with no DNA this cannot be confirmed. This CDR3 is 13 amino acids long. The germline CDR1 and CDR2 sequences are KGHDR and SFDVKD. CDR3 loop: CATSDGGQRIQYF.

V is TRBV30 and J is TRBJ1-1. The CDR3 consists of 11 residues. Per the germline V gene, CDR1 is GTSNPN and CDR2 is SVGIG (reference sequence). The chain's CDR3 is CAWSVDTEAFF.

The gene calls are TRBV5-4 and TRBJ2-1. Germline V CDR1 and CDR2: SGHNT, YYREEE (reference sequence). The CDR3 sequence is 13 residues long. CDR3 amino acids: CASSLWANNEQFF.

This chain connects TRBV7-9 to TRBJ2-7. The germline V gene has CDR1 SEHNR and CDR2 FQNEAQ (reference sequence). CDR3 length equals 15 residues. The CDR3 loop is CASSLGHASSYEQYF.

CDR3 region: CSVERVSSYNEQFF. The chain carries TRBV29-1 and TRBJ2-1; there is no DNA to check the TCRdb D call of TRBD2. CDR1 SQVTM and CDR2 ANQGSEA come from the germline V gene. The CDR3 is 14 residues long.

The rearrangement links TRBV12-3 or TRBV12-4 to TRBJ2-3; there is no DNA to check the TCRdb D call of TRBD2. The CDR3 covers 16 residues. The CDR3 region is CASTDNSGRAVDTQYF.

Here the CDR3 reads CSARTGFGTNTEAFF. The chain uses TRBV29-1 and TRBJ1-1; the TCRdb D gene call, TRBD1, has no DNA to confirm it. Germline-derived CDR1 and CDR2 are SQVTM and ANQGSEA. This CDR3 contains 15 residues.

The V call is TRBV15, the J call TRBJ2-3. There are 15 residues in the CDR3. Germline values: CDR1 LNHNV, CDR2 YYDKDF (reference sequence). CDR3 sequence: CATSRDSVSTDTQYF.

CDR3 residues: CSALAGYNEQFF. V gene TRBV29-1 combines with J gene TRBJ2-1. CDR3 length: 12 amino acids. The germline V gene encodes CDR1 SQVTM and CDR2 ANQGSEA.

The CDR3 loop reads CATSKPGQGISGANVLTF. V usage is TRBV15 and J usage is TRBJ2-6; the D call from TCRdb, TRBD1, cannot be confirmed without DNA. This CDR3 region has 18 residues. Germline V CDR1 and CDR2: LNHNV, YYDKDF (reference sequence).

The chain uses TRBV6-6 and TRBJ2-2; TCRdb's D call of TRBD1 is untestable without DNA. Per the germline V gene, CDR1 is MNHNY and CDR2 is SVGAGI (reference sequence). The CDR3 sequence is 15 residues long. This chain's CDR3 is CASSSFGQGNGELFF.

The chain recombines TRBV5-6 with TRBJ2-4. The CDR3 is 11 residues long. CDR1 and CDR2 (germline): SGHDT, YYEEEE. The CDR3 here is CASSFGQTKYF.